This T cell receptor beta chain was sequenced for a study of cytomegalovirus exposure and HLA in healthy donors. General observations from the study: Researchers reported in a later analysis that a missense DCLRE1C variant was tied to TCR beta V- and J-gene trimming.

This CDR3 is built from 14 residues. Per germline, CDR1 SNHLY and CDR2 FYNNEI. With 10 bases clipped from V and 7 bases from J, the junction kept 15 bases outside the gene matches. Regarding this clone: Its antigen is not known.

The PCR contained 60 Vbeta and 13 Jbeta primers. Assay: immunoSEQ multiplex PCR; the TCRdb copy retains only in-frame clones and omits some. Of some 180,000 clones in the sample, over 65% were seen once. The specimen sequenced was PBMCs. This TCR came from a man between 18 and 35 years old in good health and CMV-seronegative. The V gene is TRBV2, the J gene TRBJ2-7; 8 bases agree with TRBD1. Written as DNA, the CDR3 is TGTGCCATCTCACGAAGGGACAGGACTCGTGAGCAGTACTTC. Translating gives CAISRRDRTREQYF.